These 14 T cell receptor beta chains were all obtained from the same sample, sequenced in a study of blood T cell repertoires in COVID-19. Repertoires were generated with immunoSEQ multiplex PCR, while TCRdb's copy carries only in-frame clones and drops some. Of 30,000 to 45,000 clones listed, more than 65% were seen once; the top ten hold approximately 30%. The sequenced sample was peripheral blood. Receptors originate from an elderly man with active or convalescent COVID-19.

The chain employs TRBV4-2 and TRBJ1-2, with 7 bases that match TRBD1. V trimming: 4 bases; J trimming: 0 bases; junction bases outside the gene matches: 8. The CDR3 runs 16 residues. CDR1 and CDR2 from the germline V gene are LGHNA and YNFKEQ. The CDR3 nucleotides are TGTGCCAGCAGCCGAGAAAAGACAGGGACTAACTATGGCTACACCTTC. This gives the protein CASSREKTGTNYGYTF.

CDR3 coding DNA: TGTGCCAGCAGTTACTCGGGCCCCGCCACGTCGGATACGCAGTATTTT. As protein: CASSYSGPATSDTQYF. The gene calls are TRBV6-2 or TRBV6-3 and TRBJ2-3; D is unresolved. Trimming stripped 0 bases from V and 6 bases from J, with 16 bases between. In germline, CDR1 is MNHEY, CDR2 SVGEGT. The CDR3 is 16 residues long.

The chain joins TRBV4-3 to TRBJ2-3, with TRBD2 matching 13 bases. This CDR3 region has 21 residues. Germline V gives CDR1 LGHNA, CDR2 YSLEER. V dropped 0 bases and J dropped 1; count of bases not matched to a gene: 13. CDR3 in DNA: TGCGCCAGCAGCCAAGATCGGCCCAAGGGACTAGCGGGATATCGCACAGATACGCAGTATTTT. Its protein is CASSQDRPKGLAGYRTDTQYF.

The chain recombines TRBV5-3 with TRBJ1-1; unclear D gene. TRBV5-3 is annotated as an ORF whose role is uncertain. The CDR3 has 12 amino acids. V was cut by 4 bases and J by 6 bases, with 10 bases left in between. In nucleotides, the CDR3 is TGTGCCAGAAGCGTTCGAGGCCCTGAAGCTTTCTTT. Translating gives CARSVRGPEAFF.

This clone was picked up a small number of times. This chain joins TRBV30 and TRBJ2-7, with a possible D match to TRBD2 (6 bases). V lost 1 base, J lost 4 bases, and 11 bases lay in between. Germline V CDR1 and CDR2: GTSNPN, SVGIG (reference sequence). The CDR3 has 13 amino acids. CDR3 protein: CAWSALAIYEQYF. CDR3 DNA sequence: TGTGCCTGGAGTGCACTAGCAATTTACGAGCAGTACTTC.

This clone was counted between two and nine times. CDR3 DNA: TGTGCCAGCAGCCTAAACTCCTACGAGCAGTACTTC. Translating gives CASSLNSYEQYF. V is TRBV5-4 and J is TRBJ2-7; D call uncertain. Trimming took 4 bases from V and 0 from J, leaving 5 bases between them. The germline CDR1 and CDR2 sequences are SGHNT and YYREEE (reference sequence). There are 12 residues in the CDR3. Full variable domain (outside the CDR3, taken from reference TRBV5-4 and TRBJ2-7): ETGVTQSPTHLIKTRGQQVTLRCSSQSGHNTVSWYQQALGQGPQFIFQYYREEENGRGNFPPRFSGLQFPNYSSELNVNALELDDSALYLCASSLNSYEQYFGPGTRLTVT.

The chain couples TRBV5-1 to TRBJ2-1; tentatively, D is TRBD2 (6 bases). From germline, CDR1 is SGHRS and CDR2 YFSETQ. Trimming stripped 0 bases from V and 2 bases from J, with 9 bases between. CDR3 length: 15 residues. The CDR3 loop reads CASSLGGNPYNEQFF. The CDR3 DNA follows: TGCGCCAGCAGCTTGGGCGGGAACCCCTACAATGAGCAGTTCTTC. Supplemented by reference TRBV5-1 and TRBJ2-1, the full variable domain reads KAGVTQTPRYLIKTRGQQVTLSCSPISGHRSVSWYQQTPGQGLQFLFEYFSETQRNKGNFPGRFSGRQFSNSRSEMNVSTLELGDSALYLCASSLGGNPYNEQFFGPGTRLTVL.

The chain uses TRBV5-6 and TRBJ1-4, with D hard to call. Trimming stripped 3 bases from V and 8 bases from J, with 11 bases between. This CDR3 is built from 13 residues. Germline-derived CDR1 and CDR2 are SGHDT and YYEEEE. The CDR3 nucleotides are TGTGCCAGCAGCTCAGTGGGGAGGGAAAAACTGTTTTTT. It yields the protein CASSSVGREKLFF. The whole variable domain, filled in from reference TRBV5-6 and TRBJ1-4, reads DAGVTQSPTHLIKTRGQQVTLRCSPKSGHDTVSWYQQALGQGPQFIFQYYEEEERQRGNFPDRFSGHQFPNYSSELNVNALLLGDSALYLCASSSVGREKLFFGSGTQLSVL.

The V call is TRBV12-3 or TRBV12-4, the J call TRBJ1-1, with TRBD1 as a possible D gene (5 bases). Trimming took 6 bases from V and 5 from J, leaving 13 bases between them. This CDR3 contains 13 residues. CDR3 amino acids: CASRDKVLTEAFF. CDR3 in DNA: TGTGCCAGCAGGGACAAGGTTCTAACTGAAGCTTTCTTT.

The chain combines TRBV5-1 with TRBJ1-1, with D perhaps TRBD1 (6 bases). There are 14 residues in the CDR3. Trimming took 4 bases from V and 3 from J, leaving 13 bases between them. Germline V gene lookup returns CDR1 SGHRS and CDR2 YFSETQ. This chain's CDR3 is CASSAYRVDTEAFF. CDR3 nucleotides: TGCGCCAGCAGCGCCTACAGGGTAGACACTGAAGCTTTCTTT.

The table lists this clone with a count of one. V gene TRBV2 combines with J gene TRBJ1-3, with TRBD1 as a possible D gene (5 bases). Germline V gene lookup returns CDR1 SNHLY and CDR2 FYNNEI. Trimming shortened V by 6 bases and J by 4 bases, and 13 bases separated the two germline ends. The CDR3 is made up of 14 amino acids. This chain's CDR3 is CASSQGGRGNTIYF. The DNA for the CDR3 is TGTGCCAGCAGCCAGGGAGGTAGAGGAAACACCATATATTTT.

The chain couples TRBV11-3 to TRBJ2-1; 10 bases are shared with TRBD2. Germline CDR1 is SGHNT and CDR2 is YENEEA. V gave up 3 bases and J gave up 1 base; unmatched junction bases: 0. CDR3 length equals 15 residues. The CDR3 is CASSLGLASYNEQFF. The CDR3 bases are TGTGCCAGCAGCTTGGGACTAGCGTCCTACAATGAGCAGTTCTTC.

The CDR3 coding sequence is TGTGCCAGCAGCCCCGGACTAGCGGGGGGACAAGAGACCCAGTACTTC. Its translation: CASSPGLAGGQETQYF. The rearrangement links TRBV6-2 or TRBV6-3 to TRBJ2-5, with 14 nucleotides matching TRBD2. Unmatched junction bases numbered 5, after V lost 6 bases and J lost 2 bases. Germline CDR1 and CDR2: MNHEY and SVGEGT. The CDR3 has 16 amino acids.

The V and J genes are TRBV6-2 or TRBV6-3 and TRBJ2-3; 8 bases are shared with TRBD2. Losses at the gene ends were 2 bases for V and 2 bases for J; bases not matched to a gene: 9. The CDR3 totals 17 residues. Germline values: CDR1 MNHEY, CDR2 SVGEGT. The CDR3 protein is CASSYPPRGGITDTQYF. The DNA for the CDR3 is TGTGCCAGCAGTTACCCCCCCCGGGGGGGAATCACAGATACGCAGTATTTT.